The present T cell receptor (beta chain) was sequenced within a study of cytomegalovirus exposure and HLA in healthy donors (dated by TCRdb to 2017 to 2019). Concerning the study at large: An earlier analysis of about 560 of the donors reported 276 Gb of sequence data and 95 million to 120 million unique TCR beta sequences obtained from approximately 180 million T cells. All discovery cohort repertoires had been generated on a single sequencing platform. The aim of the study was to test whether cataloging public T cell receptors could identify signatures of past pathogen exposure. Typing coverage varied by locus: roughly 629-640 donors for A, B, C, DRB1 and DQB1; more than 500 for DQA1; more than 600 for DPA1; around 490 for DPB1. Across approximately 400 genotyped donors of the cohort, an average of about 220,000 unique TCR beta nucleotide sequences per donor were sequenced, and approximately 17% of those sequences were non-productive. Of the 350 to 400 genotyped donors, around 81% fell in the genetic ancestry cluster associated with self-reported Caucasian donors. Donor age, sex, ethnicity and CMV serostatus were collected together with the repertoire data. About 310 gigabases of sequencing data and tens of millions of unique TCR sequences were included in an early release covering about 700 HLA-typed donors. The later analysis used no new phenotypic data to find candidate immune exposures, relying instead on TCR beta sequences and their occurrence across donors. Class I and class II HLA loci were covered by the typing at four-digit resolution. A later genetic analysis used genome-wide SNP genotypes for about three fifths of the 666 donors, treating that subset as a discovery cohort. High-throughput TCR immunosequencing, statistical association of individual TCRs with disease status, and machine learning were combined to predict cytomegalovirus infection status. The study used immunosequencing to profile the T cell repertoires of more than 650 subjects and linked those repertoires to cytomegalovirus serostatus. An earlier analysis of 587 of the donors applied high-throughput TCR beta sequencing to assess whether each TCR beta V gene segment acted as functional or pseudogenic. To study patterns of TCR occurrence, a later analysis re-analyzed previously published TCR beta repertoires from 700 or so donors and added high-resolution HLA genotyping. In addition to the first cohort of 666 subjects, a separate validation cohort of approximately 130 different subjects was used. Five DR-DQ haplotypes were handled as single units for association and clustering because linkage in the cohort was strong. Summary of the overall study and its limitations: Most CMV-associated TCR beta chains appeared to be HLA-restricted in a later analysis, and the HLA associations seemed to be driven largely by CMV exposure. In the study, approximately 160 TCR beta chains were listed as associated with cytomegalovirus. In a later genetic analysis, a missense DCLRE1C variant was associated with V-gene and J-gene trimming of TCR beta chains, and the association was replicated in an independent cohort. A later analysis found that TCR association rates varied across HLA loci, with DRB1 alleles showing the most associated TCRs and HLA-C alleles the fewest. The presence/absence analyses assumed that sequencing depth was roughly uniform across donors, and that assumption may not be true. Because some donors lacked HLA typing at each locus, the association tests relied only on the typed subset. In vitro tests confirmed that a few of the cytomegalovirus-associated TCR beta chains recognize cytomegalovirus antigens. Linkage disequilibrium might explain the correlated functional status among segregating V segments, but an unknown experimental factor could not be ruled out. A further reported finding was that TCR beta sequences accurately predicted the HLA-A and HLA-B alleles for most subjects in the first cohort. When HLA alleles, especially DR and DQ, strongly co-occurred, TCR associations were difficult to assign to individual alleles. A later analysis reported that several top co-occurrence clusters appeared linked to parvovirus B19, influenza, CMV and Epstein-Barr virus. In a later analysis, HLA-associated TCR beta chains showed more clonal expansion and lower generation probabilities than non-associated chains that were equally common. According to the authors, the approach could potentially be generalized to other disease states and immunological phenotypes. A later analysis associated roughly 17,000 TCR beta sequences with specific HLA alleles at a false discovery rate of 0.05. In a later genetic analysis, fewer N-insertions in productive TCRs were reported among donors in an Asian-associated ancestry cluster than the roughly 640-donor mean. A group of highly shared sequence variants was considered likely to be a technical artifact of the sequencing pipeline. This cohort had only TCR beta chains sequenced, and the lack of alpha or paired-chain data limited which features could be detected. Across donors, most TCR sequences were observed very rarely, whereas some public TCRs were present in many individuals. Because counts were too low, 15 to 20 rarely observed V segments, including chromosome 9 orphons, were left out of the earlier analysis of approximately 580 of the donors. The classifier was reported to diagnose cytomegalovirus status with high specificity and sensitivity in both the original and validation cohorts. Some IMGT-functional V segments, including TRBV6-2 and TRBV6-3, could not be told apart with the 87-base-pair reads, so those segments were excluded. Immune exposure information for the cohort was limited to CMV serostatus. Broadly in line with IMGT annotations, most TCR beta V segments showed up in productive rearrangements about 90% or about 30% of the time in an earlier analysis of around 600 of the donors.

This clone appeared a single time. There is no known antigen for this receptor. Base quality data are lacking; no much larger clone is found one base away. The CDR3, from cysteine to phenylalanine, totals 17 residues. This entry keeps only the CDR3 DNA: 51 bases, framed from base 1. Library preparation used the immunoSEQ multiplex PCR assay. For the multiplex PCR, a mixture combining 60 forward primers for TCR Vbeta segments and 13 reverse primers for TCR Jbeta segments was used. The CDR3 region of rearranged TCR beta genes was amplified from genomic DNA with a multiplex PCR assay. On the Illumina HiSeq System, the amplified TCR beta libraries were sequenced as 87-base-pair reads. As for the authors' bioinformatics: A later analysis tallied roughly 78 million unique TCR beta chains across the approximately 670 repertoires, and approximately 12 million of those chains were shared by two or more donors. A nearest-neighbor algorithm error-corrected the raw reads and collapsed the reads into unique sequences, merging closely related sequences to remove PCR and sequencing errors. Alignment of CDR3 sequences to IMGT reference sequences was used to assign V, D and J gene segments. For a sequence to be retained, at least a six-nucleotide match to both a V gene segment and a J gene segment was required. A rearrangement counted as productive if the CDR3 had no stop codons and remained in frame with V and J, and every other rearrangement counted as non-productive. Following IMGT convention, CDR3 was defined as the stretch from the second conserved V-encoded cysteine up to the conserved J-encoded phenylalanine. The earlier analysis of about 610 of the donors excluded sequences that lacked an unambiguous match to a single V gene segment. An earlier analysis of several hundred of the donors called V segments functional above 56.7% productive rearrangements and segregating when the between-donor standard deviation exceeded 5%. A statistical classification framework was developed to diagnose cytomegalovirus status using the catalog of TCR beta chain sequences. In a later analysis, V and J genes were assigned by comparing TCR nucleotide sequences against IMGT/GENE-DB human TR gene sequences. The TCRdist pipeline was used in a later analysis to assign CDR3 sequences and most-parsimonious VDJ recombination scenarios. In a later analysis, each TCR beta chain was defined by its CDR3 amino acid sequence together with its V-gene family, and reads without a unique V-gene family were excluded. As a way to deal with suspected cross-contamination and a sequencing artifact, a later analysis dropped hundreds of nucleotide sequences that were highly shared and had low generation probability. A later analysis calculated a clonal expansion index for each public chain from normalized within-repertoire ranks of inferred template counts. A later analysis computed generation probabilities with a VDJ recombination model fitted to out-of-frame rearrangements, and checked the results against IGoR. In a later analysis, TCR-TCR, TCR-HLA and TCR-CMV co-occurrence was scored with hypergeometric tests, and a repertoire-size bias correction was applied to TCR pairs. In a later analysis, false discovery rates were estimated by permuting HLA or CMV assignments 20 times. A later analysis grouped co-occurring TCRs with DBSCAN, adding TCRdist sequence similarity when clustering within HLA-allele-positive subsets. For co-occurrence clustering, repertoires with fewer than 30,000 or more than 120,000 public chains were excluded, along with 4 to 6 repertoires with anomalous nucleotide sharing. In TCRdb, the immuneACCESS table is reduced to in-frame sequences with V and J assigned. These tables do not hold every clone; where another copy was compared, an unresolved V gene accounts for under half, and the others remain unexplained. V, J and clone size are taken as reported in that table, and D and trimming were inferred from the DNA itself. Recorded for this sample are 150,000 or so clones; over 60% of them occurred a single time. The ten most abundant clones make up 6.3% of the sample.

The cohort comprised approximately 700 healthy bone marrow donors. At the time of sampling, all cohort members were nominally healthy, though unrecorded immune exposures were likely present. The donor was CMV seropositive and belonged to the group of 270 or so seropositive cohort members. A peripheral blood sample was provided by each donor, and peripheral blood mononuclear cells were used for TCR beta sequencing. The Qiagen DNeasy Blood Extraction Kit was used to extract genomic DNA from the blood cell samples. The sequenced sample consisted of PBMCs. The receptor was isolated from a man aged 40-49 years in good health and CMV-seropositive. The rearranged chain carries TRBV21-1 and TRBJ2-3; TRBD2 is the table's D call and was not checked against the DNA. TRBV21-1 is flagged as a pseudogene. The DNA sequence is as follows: TGTGCCAGCAGCAAAGACGGGACTAGCGCAAGCACAGATACGCAGTATTTT. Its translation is CASSKDGTSASTDTQYF.